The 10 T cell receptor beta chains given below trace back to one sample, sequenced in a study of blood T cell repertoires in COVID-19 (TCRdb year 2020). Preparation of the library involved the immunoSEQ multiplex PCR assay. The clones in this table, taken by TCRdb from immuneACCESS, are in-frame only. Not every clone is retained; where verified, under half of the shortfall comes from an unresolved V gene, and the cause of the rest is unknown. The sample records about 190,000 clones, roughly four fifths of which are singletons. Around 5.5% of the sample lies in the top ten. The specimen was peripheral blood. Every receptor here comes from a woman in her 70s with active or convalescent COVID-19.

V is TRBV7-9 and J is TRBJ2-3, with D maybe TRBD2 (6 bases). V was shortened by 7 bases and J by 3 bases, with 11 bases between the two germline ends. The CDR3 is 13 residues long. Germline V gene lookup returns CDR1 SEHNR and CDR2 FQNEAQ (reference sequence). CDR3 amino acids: CASIRAGTDTQYF. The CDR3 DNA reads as TGTGCCAGCATTAGGGCGGGAACAGATACGCAGTATTTT.

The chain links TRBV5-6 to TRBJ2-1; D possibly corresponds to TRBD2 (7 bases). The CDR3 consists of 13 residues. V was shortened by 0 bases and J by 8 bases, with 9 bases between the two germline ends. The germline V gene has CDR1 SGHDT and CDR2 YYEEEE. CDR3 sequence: CASSLGEGDEQFF. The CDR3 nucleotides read TGTGCCAGCAGCTTGGGGGAGGGGGATGAGCAGTTCTTC.

CDR3 sequence reads: CASSRRGYNEQFF. CDR3 nucleotide sequence: TGTGCCAGCAGCCGTCGGGGTTATAATGAGCAGTTCTTC. The V call is TRBV7-6, the J call TRBJ2-1; a possible D gene is TRBD2 (5 bases). This CDR3 contains 13 residues. V was cut by 5 bases and J by 7 bases, with 12 bases left in between. CDR1 is SGHVS, CDR2 FNYEAQ, per germline.

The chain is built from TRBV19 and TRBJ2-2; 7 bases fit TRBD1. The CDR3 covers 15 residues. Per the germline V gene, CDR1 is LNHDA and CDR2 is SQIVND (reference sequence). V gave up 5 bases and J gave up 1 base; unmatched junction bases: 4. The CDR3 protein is CASSHRDRNTGELFF. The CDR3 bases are TGTGCCAGTAGTCACCGGGACAGGAACACCGGGGAGCTGTTTTTT.

The CDR3 sequence is CASSPDRNYGYTF. The CDR3 nucleotides are TGTGCCAGCAGTCCCGACAGAAACTATGGCTACACCTTC. V usage is TRBV6-5 and J usage is TRBJ1-2, with a tentative D call TRBD1 (5 bases). This CDR3 spans 13 amino acids. Germline V gene data show CDR1 as MNHEY and CDR2 as SVGAGI. The V and J ends lost 5 bases and 2 bases respectively, with 9 bases between them.

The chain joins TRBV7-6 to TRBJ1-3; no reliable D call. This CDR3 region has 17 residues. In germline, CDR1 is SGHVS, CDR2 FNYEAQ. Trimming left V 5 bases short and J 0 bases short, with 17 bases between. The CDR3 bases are TGTGCCAGCAGCACCCGCCATGACAAGACCTCTGGAAACACCATATATTTT. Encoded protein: CASSTRHDKTSGNTIYF.

CDR3 coding DNA: TGTGCCAGTAGTATAGGGGCGGGAGGTCAAGAGACCCAGTACTTC. It codes for CASSIGAGGQETQYF. This chain links TRBV19 with TRBJ2-5; 8 bases map to TRBD2. Germline values: CDR1 LNHDA, CDR2 SQIVND (reference sequence). The trim removed 1 base at V and 2 bases at J, leaving 3 bases unmatched. The CDR3 runs to 15 residues.

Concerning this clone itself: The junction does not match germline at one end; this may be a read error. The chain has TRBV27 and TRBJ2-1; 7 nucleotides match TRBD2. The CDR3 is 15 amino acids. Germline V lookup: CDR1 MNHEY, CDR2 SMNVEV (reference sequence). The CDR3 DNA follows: TGTGCCAGCAGTTTAAGGTGGGAGGGCCTCCCGGCTGCGATCTTC. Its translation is CASSLRWEGLPAAIF.

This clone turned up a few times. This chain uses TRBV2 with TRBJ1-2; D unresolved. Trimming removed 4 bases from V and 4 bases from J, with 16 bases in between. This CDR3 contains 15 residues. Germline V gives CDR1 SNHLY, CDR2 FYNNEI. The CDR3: CASSGLRDNPYGYTF. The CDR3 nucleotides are TGTGCCAGCAGTGGCCTTCGAGACAACCCCTATGGCTACACCTTC.

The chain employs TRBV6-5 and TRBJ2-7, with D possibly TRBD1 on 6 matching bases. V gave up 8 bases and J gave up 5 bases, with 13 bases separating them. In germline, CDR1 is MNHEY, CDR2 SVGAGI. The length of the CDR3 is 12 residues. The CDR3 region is CASSRNRDEQYF. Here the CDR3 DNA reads TGTGCCAGCTCCCGAAACAGGGACGAGCAGTACTTC.